This TCR beta chain was sequenced during a study of cytomegalovirus exposure and HLA in healthy donors. CDR3 size: 16 residues. The germline V gene encodes CDR1 MNHEY and CDR2 SVGAGI. Losses at the gene ends were 0 bases for V and 7 bases for J; bases not matched to a gene: 8. PCR involved 60 Vbeta and 13 Jbeta primers. Clones were read by immunoSEQ multiplex PCR, and TCRdb kept only the in-frame ones, dropping some. Counted here are around 210,000 clones, roughly 83% occurring once; the ten biggest clones make up more than 0.35%. Sample: PBMCs. This clonotype was sampled from a male donor in good health and CMV-seropositive. This chain joins TRBV6-5 and TRBJ2-1, with 8 bases matching TRBD2. CDR3 DNA sequence: TGTGCCAGCAGTTACTCAGGTAGCGGGGATATAAATGAGCAGTTCTTC. Translating gives CASSYSGSGDINEQFF.